In its sample, the clone carrying this T cell receptor beta chain was seen a few times. This sample is part of a study of response to subunit inactivated influenza vaccine. TCRdb redid the calling of the RT-PCR reads with MiXCR, one entry per CDR3 protein. The repertoire holds a few hundred thousand distinct CDR3 sequences, with approximately 21% as singletons. Germline assignment: CDR1 LGHDT and CDR2 YNNKEL (reference sequence). V lost 3 bases to trimming and J lost 12 bases, with 11 bases between them. The CDR3 sequence is 12 residues long. The chain links TRBV3-1 to TRBJ1-4; no firm D call. This TCR came from a man between 50 and 70 years old who received an inactivated influenza vaccine. Sequenced material: PBMCs from blood, taken about 20 months after vaccination. CDR3 sequence (DNA): TGTGCCAGCAGCCACCGGTTTTTAGAACTGTTTTTT. Its translation is CASSHRFLELFF.